Sequencing of this TCR beta chain was carried out in a study of T cell responses to AZD1222 COVID-19 vaccine. Study-level results: Without day 14 samples, only post-peak T cell repertoires were studied. Vaccine-related CD4 TCRs covered spike, predominating at 160-218 and 743-854. Donors skewed white British and female; clonal diversity was possibly underestimated. Recipients of AZD1222 seropositive at baseline numbered only 5 to 7.

Repertoires were generated with immunoSEQ multiplex PCR, while TCRdb's copy carries only in-frame clones and drops some. The data contain about 120,000 clones, 92% of them seen just once; the ten biggest clones take up approximately 1.7%. Comments on this clone: No antigen is known for it.

This TCR was sampled from an adult in good health. The sample consisted of peripheral blood, taken on day 0 of AZD1222 vaccination.

The CDR3 DNA follows: TGTGCCAGCAGTAACCCGGGGACAGGTTCTCAAGAGACCCAGTACTTC. It yields the protein CASSNPGTGSQETQYF. The chain is built from TRBV3-1 (or the pseudogene TRBV3-2) and TRBJ2-5, with TRBD1 identical over 8 bases. Germline V gene sequence: CDR1 LGHDT, CDR2 YNNKEL (reference sequence). The CDR3 loop spans 16 amino acids. V was clipped by 6 bases and J by 2 bases; unmatched bases: 11.